These 2 T cell receptor beta chains were sequenced from one sample in a study of T cell changes during pregnancy in multiple sclerosis. TCRdb's table, derived via immunoSEQ multiplex PCR, lists solely in-frame clones and lacks some. Among 35,000 to 45,000 clones listed, roughly 90% were seen once. The input for sequencing was peripheral blood, taken in the third trimester of pregnancy. The receptors shown here come from a female donor in good health, enrolled as a control in a pregnancy study.

This chain uses TRBV19 with TRBJ2-1; D may be TRBD2 (5 bases). CDR1 LNHDA and CDR2 SQIVND come from the germline V gene (reference sequence). This CDR3 spans 12 amino acids. V was cut by 9 bases and J by 6 bases, with 12 bases left in between. The CDR3 loop reads CASGGATNEQFF. The CDR3 coding sequence is TGTGCCAGCGGAGGCGCCACCAATGAGCAGTTCTTC.

V usage is TRBV28 and J usage is TRBJ1-5, with D tentatively TRBD1 (6 bases). V shed 4 bases and J shed 7 bases, with 17 bases lying between them. Looked up from germline, CDR1 is MDHEN and CDR2 is SYDVKM. The CDR3 sequence is 15 residues long. CDR3 sequence reads: CASSSTDSPRQPQHF. The CDR3 nucleotides are TGTGCCAGCAGTTCCACGGACAGTCCGCGACAGCCCCAGCATTTT.